This T cell receptor beta chain is drawn from a study of blood T cell repertoires in COVID-19. Looking at the study overall: Material from acute and convalescent COVID-19 was sourced from the United States, Italy and Spain.

Per the study methods: Amplification from reference gene primers served as the basis for estimated nucleated cell counts. The table came from immunoSEQ multiplex PCR; TCRdb's copy has only in-frame clones and leaves some out. The D gene and trimming were derived from the DNA, and the V and J assignments and clone size from that table. Counted here are fewer than 500,000 clones, 70% to 90% occurring once; the ten biggest clones make up roughly 0.78%. Germline CDR1 MNHEY, CDR2 SVGAGI. Losses at the gene ends were 0 bases for V and 4 bases for J; bases not matched to a gene: 0. The CDR3 sequence is 15 residues long.

The chain has TRBV6-5 and TRBJ1-1; 12 nucleotides line up with TRBD1. This clonotype was sampled from a man younger than 35 with COVID-19, enrolled during active disease. What was sequenced was peripheral blood. The DNA for the CDR3 is TGTGCCAGCAGTTACTCGGGACAGGGGGCCACTGAAGCTTTCTTT. It specifies CASSYSGQGATEAFF.